This TCR beta chain emerged from a study of T cell repertoires in cytomegalovirus infection. Comment on this clonotype: Antigen: not known.

TCRdb recomputed calls from the reads with MiXCR, one row per CDR3 protein. Here the sample spans around 770,000 distinct CDR3 sequences, 25% to 35% being singletons. The ends were cut back, 0 bases at V and 2 bases at J, with 17 bases in the middle. The CDR3 has 17 residues. Germline V gene sequence: CDR1 SEHNR, CDR2 FQNEAQ (reference sequence). The receptor's source is a human donor in good health (CMV status not recorded). Some clones in this sample may be carry-over from other donors' samples. Source: cultured CD8+ T cells from PBMCs, taken from culture after CMV antigen stimulation. This chain links TRBV7-9 with TRBJ2-7; D is uncertain. For the CDR3, the DNA is TGTGCCAGCAGCTTAGCGGACCCCCCCTACGGAACCTACGAGCAGTACTTC. Translation: CASSLADPPYGTYEQYF.